This T cell receptor beta chain was identified during a study of graft-versus-host responses after intestinal transplantation. In the study overall: Every recipient had anti-thymocyte globulin induction and three to four years of tacrolimus plus steroids.

Concerning this clone: The antigen remains undetermined.

Study results and limitations: GvH clonotypes were identified within recipient marrow, with a subset emerging first in ileum or blood.

The data were produced by immunoSEQ multiplex PCR, yet TCRdb's version contains in-frame clones alone and is incomplete. The sample yields about 85,000 clones, 75% to 95% seen once. The sequence was obtained from a human donor who was the organ donor for an intestinal transplant. Sample: unstimulated CD8+ T cells sorted from spleen or lymph node cells, taken before transplant.

The CDR3 DNA reads as TGTGCCAGCAGCCAAGGGACTAGAGGCCGAGAGACCCAGTACTTC. Translation: CASSQGTRGRETQYF. The J gene is TRBJ2-5, the V gene TRBV7-9, with 8 bases identical to TRBD2. V lost 5 bases and J lost 4; bases outside the gene matches: 9. Germline-derived CDR1 and CDR2 are SEHNR and FQNEAQ (reference sequence). The CDR3 totals 15 residues.